Following are 3 T cell receptor beta chains from one sample sequenced in a study of human T cells and chemical hapten exposure. Indicated time point: pre-sensitization, week 0. Treatment in this sample: therapeutic diphenylcyclopropenone sensitization with weekly scalp DPC. TCRdb re-derived calls from the RACE reads in MiXCR, one entry per CDR3 protein. The profile covers approximately 400,000 distinct CDR3 sequences, with more than 4.5% appearing a single time and around 2.6% taken by the ten largest. The sequencing here drew on whole blood, taken in connection with sensitization to the hapten diphenylcyclopropenone (DPC). These receptors all come from a woman between 45 and 60 years old with alopecia areata. Some clones in this sample may be carry-over from other donors' samples.

This clonotype was observed at least ten times. The chain has TRBV4-1 and TRBJ2-3; 9 nucleotides line up with TRBD2. The CDR3 loop spans 18 amino acids. V trimming: 0 bases; J trimming: 3 bases; junction bases outside the gene matches: 10. The germline V gene has CDR1 MGHRA and CDR2 YSYEKL. Here the CDR3 reads CASSQEVASGGRTDTQYF. The CDR3 nucleotides are TGCGCCAGCAGCCAAGAAGTGGCCAGCGGGGGGCGGACAGATACGCAGTATTTT.

This clonotype has a count of ten or more. The chain links TRBV3-1 to TRBJ1-1; 9 nucleotides match TRBD1. V was pared by 4 bases and J by 5 bases, with 2 bases of the junction left unmatched. The CDR3 consists of 13 residues. CDR1 LGHDT and CDR2 YNNKEL come from the germline V gene (reference sequence). The chain's CDR3 is CASSPGTGTEAFF. The CDR3, as DNA: TGTGCCAGCAGCCCCGGGACAGGGACTGAAGCTTTCTTT.

This chain joins TRBV2 and TRBJ2-3; D is possibly TRBD1 (5 bases). Trimming took off 8 bases at V and 1 base at J, with 10 bases between the two ends. The CDR3 consists of 13 residues. Germline loops: CDR1 SNHLY, CDR2 FYNNEI. The CDR3 nucleotides read TGTGCCAGCTCCAGGGAAGGCACAGATACGCAGTATTTT. Translation gives CASSREGTDTQYF.